The 26 T cell receptor beta chains below were found in one sample sequenced in a study of control samples from healthy donors and cancer patients. Produced via immunoSEQ multiplex PCR; TCRdb's table is partial and in-frame only. There are about 140,000 clones in the sample; around 90% occur only once, and over 4% lies in the top ten. Sequencing was done on a sample of blood. Source of these receptors: a man aged 30 to 39 in good health.

The rearrangement uses TRBV11-2 and TRBJ2-1; 8 positions match TRBD2. After removal of 0 bases from V and 2 bases from J, the junction contained 3 bases not matched to a gene. The length of the CDR3 is 16 residues. Germline V gene sequence: CDR1 SGHAT, CDR2 FQNNGV. The CDR3: CASSLDAGGAYNEQFF. The CDR3 nucleotides are TGTGCCAGCAGCTTAGACGCGGGGGGAGCCTACAATGAGCAGTTCTTC.

The chain employs TRBV18 and TRBJ2-1, with 7 bases lining up with TRBD1. This CDR3 has 14 amino acids. Germline V gene data show CDR1 as KGHSH and CDR2 as LQKENI. Trimming removed 5 bases from V and 5 bases from J; junction bases left unmatched: 6. The CDR3 sequence is CASSTRQGNNEQFF. Written as DNA, the CDR3 is TGTGCCAGCTCAACTAGACAGGGTAACAATGAGCAGTTCTTC.

The J gene is TRBJ1-2, the V gene TRBV6-5; D unclear. Deletions cut 7 bases from V and 8 bases from J, with 14 bases between. CDR1 and CDR2 from the germline V gene are MNHEY and SVGAGI. The CDR3 contains 12 residues. The CDR3 DNA sequence: TGTGCCAGCACCCATCGGGGTGGCGGCTACACCTTC. Translating it yields CASTHRGGGYTF.

The rearrangement links TRBV9 to TRBJ1-5; D is undetermined. The V and J ends lost 0 bases and 3 bases respectively, with 13 bases between them. Germline V gene data show CDR1 as SGDLS and CDR2 as YYNGEE. This CDR3 has 16 residues. The CDR3 DNA reads TGTGCCAGCAGCGTAGGAATGGGAGCGGACAATCAGCCCCAGCATTTT. Its protein product is CASSVGMGADNQPQHF.

The CDR3 loop reads CASSRRTGDGNEQFF. The DNA of the CDR3 is TGTGCCAGCAGTCGTAGGACAGGGGACGGGAATGAGCAGTTCTTC. The chain is built from TRBV3-1 (or the pseudogene TRBV3-2) and TRBJ2-1, with 9 nucleotides matching TRBD1. Germline V lookup: CDR1 LGHDT, CDR2 YNNKEL (reference sequence). V lost 6 bases to trimming and J lost 7 bases; unmatched junction nucleotides: 10. This CDR3 has 15 amino acids.

This chain connects TRBV4-2 to TRBJ1-1; 10 bases map to TRBD1. Germline trimming cut 4 bases from V and 5 bases from J; bases unmatched to any gene: 7. This CDR3 is built from 15 residues. CDR1 LGHNA and CDR2 YNFKEQ come from the germline V gene. The CDR3 region has the DNA TGTGCCAGCAGCCTCCGGACAGGGGGAATAACTGAAGCTTTCTTT. Amino acid sequence: CASSLRTGGITEAFF.

The chain carries TRBV6-5 and TRBJ2-5; a possible D gene is TRBD1 (6 bases). Germline V gives CDR1 MNHEY, CDR2 SVGAGI. Trimming cost V 6 bases and J 1 base, with 15 bases left between them. CDR3 length: 15 residues. The CDR3 is CASRGEGVPQETQYF. In DNA form, the CDR3 reads TGTGCCAGCAGGGGAGAGGGGGTTCCCCAAGAGACCCAGTACTTC.

V usage is TRBV4-3 and J usage is TRBJ2-1; D possibly uses TRBD1 or TRBD2 (6 bases each). Germline values: CDR1 LGHNA, CDR2 YSLEER. The CDR3 loop spans 16 amino acids. The ends were cut back, 1 base at V and 0 bases at J, with 10 bases in the middle. The CDR3 sequence is CASSQGGGSSYNEQFF. Written as DNA, the CDR3 is TGCGCCAGCAGCCAAGGAGGGGGGAGCTCCTACAATGAGCAGTTCTTC.

The J gene is TRBJ2-1, the V gene TRBV9; D remains ambiguous. Germline V gene lookup returns CDR1 SGDLS and CDR2 YYNGEE. Trimming left V 1 base short and J 5 bases short, with 7 bases between. The CDR3 has 13 amino acids. CDR3 DNA: TGTGCCAGCAGCGTATGGGTGAACAATGAGCAGTTCTTC. This sequence encodes CASSVWVNNEQFF.

This sequence joins TRBV12-5 and TRBJ1-1; D remains unclear. This CDR3 is 15 amino acids long. CDR1 is LGHNT and CDR2 is FRNRAP in the germline V gene. V shed 6 bases and J shed 1 base, with 15 bases lying between them. For the CDR3, the DNA is TGTGCTAGTGGCTACACCTTGACGGGGAACACTGAAGCTTTCTTT. This encodes CASGYTLTGNTEAFF.

V usage is TRBV11-2 and J usage is TRBJ1-6, with a possible D match to TRBD1 (5 bases). The CDR3 has 14 residues. V lost 3 bases and J lost 10, with 13 bases in between. Germline-derived CDR1 and CDR2 are SGHAT and FQNNGV. The CDR3 loop is CASSFSGKGSPLHF. CDR3 in DNA: TGTGCCAGCAGCTTCTCAGGGAAAGGCTCACCCCTCCACTTT.

V is TRBV7-9 and J is TRBJ1-1; D gene ambiguous. The germline V gene has CDR1 SEHNR and CDR2 FQNEAQ (reference sequence). V lost 1 base and J 1 base, leaving 4 bases between the germline ends. There are 13 residues in the CDR3. The chain's CDR3 is CASSLGANTEAFF. The CDR3 DNA sequence: TGTGCCAGCAGCTTAGGAGCGAACACTGAAGCTTTCTTT. The whole variable domain, remainder taken from reference TRBV7-9 and TRBJ1-1, is DTGVSQNPRHKITKRGQNVTFRCDPISEHNRLYWYRQTLGQGPEFLTYFQNEAQLEKSRLLSDRFSAERPKGSFSTLEIQRTEQGDSAMYLCASSLGANTEAFFGQGTRLTVV.

DNA of the CDR3: TGTGCCAGCAGCCCGGAGCCCACGAGCTCCTATAATTCACCCCTCCACTTT. Translation: CASSPEPTSSYNSPLHF. The chain employs TRBV5-5 and TRBJ1-6, with D unresolved. The ends were cut back, 4 bases at V and 0 bases at J, with 14 bases in the middle. CDR1 is SGHKS, CDR2 YYEKEE, per germline (reference sequence). The CDR3 is 17 amino acids.

The chain couples TRBV30 to TRBJ2-7; the D is unclear. The germline V gene encodes CDR1 GTSNPN and CDR2 SVGIG (reference sequence). CDR3 size: 13 residues. Between the trimmed V and J ends, which lost 5 bases and 0 bases, there was a span of 11 bases. DNA of the CDR3: TGTGCCTGGGATGATCTTGGCTCCTACGAGCAGTACTTC. Translated, it gives CAWDDLGSYEQYF.

This rearrangement joins TRBV7-2 to TRBJ2-2; the D is unclear. Looked up from germline, CDR1 is SGHTA and CDR2 is FQGNSA. V lost 4 bases and J lost 2, with 5 bases in between. The CDR3 loop spans 13 amino acids. Here the CDR3 reads CASSSTNTGELFF. DNA for the CDR3: TGTGCCAGCAGCTCCACAAACACCGGGGAGCTGTTTTTT. Using reference TRBV7-2 and TRBJ2-2 for the parts outside the CDR3, the full variable domain is GAGVSQSPSNKVTEKGKDVELRCDPISGHTALYWYRQSLGQGLEFLIYFQGNSAPDKSGLPSDRFSAERTGGSVSTLTIQRTQQEDSAVYLCASSSTNTGELFFGEGSRLTVL.

This clone has only one observation. CDR3 region: CASSYGTGFYEQYF. The CDR3 nucleotides read TGTGCCAGCAGTTACGGTACAGGGTTCTACGAGCAGTACTTC. This chain links TRBV6-2 or TRBV6-3 with TRBJ2-7, with D tentatively TRBD1 (6 bases). The germline V and J ends were trimmed by 2 bases and 3 bases, with 11 bases remaining between them. CDR1 is MNHEY and CDR2 is SVGEGT in the germline V gene. The CDR3 loop spans 14 amino acids.

This clone has a single count. This chain joins TRBV19 and TRBJ2-7, with 7 positions matching TRBD2. The ends lost 1 base at V and 1 base at J; junction bases unmatched: 1. CDR1 is LNHDA and CDR2 is SQIVND in the germline V gene (reference sequence). The CDR3 spans 14 residues. CDR3 sequence (DNA): TGTGCCAGTAGTATAGGGCGGGGGTCCTACGAGCAGTACTTC. Its translation: CASSIGRGSYEQYF.

This clone was observed a single time. The V and J genes are TRBV5-6 and TRBJ2-7; 7 nucleotides align to TRBD2. Germline-derived CDR1 and CDR2 are SGHDT and YYEEEE. CDR3 size: 14 residues. The trim removed 4 bases at V and 5 bases at J, leaving 9 bases unmatched. The DNA of the CDR3 is TGTGCCAGCAGCGGGCGGGGGTTCGAAAACGAGCAGTACTTC. It codes for CASSGRGFENEQYF.

A single count supports this clone. V is TRBV29-1 and J is TRBJ2-1, with a possible D match to TRBD2 (5 bases). Germline assignment: CDR1 SQVTM and CDR2 ANQGSEA. Trimming took off 5 bases at V and 7 bases at J, with 18 bases between the two ends. CDR3 length: 14 residues. Written as DNA, the CDR3 is TGCAGCGTTAGTGGCTCCCGGGGTCAAAATGAGCAGTTCTTC. Its protein product is CSVSGSRGQNEQFF.

The chain joins TRBV6-6 to TRBJ2-2; D may match TRBD1 or TRBD2 (5 bases each). Deletions cut 5 bases from V and 4 bases from J, with 11 bases between. This CDR3 spans 14 amino acids. Germline V gene sequence: CDR1 MNHNY, CDR2 SVGAGI (reference sequence). CDR3 sequence reads: CASSTPGRTGELFF. In nucleotides, the CDR3 is TGTGCCAGCAGTACCCCGGGGCGCACCGGGGAGCTGTTTTTT.

This clone came up a few times. The genes are TRBV6-5 and TRBJ1-2; D is possibly TRBD1 (5 bases). The germline V and J ends were trimmed by 8 bases and 4 bases, with 17 bases remaining between them. CDR3 length: 14 residues. From germline, CDR1 is MNHEY and CDR2 SVGAGI. The CDR3 DNA is TGTGCCAGCGCACCTGGGGCAGAACTCTATGGCTACACCTTC. This sequence encodes CASAPGAELYGYTF.

This rearrangement joins TRBV5-4 to TRBJ1-4; 7 nucleotides agree with TRBD1. The germline gives CDR1 SGHNT, CDR2 YYREEE (reference sequence). V dropped 4 bases and J dropped 6; count of bases not matched to a gene: 6. This CDR3 contains 14 residues. The CDR3 bases are TGTGCCAGCAGCAACCAGGGGGTAGATGAAAAACTGTTTTTT. It translates to CASSNQGVDEKLFF.

This clone has only one observation. This rearrangement joins TRBV30 to TRBJ1-5; tentative D call: TRBD1 (6 bases). Germline V gene lookup returns CDR1 GTSNPN and CDR2 SVGIG (reference sequence). V was clipped by 7 bases and J by 6 bases, with 16 bases between them. This CDR3 has 13 residues. CDR3 sequence: CAYSGGGTQPQHF. CDR3 sequence (DNA): TGTGCCTACTCTGGGGGGGGCACTCAGCCCCAGCATTTT.

This chain links TRBV6-5 with TRBJ1-2, with D perhaps matching TRBD1 (6 bases). V lost 0 bases and J lost 4, with 12 bases in between. The germline V gene encodes CDR1 MNHEY and CDR2 SVGAGI. The CDR3 loop spans 15 amino acids. This chain's CDR3 is CASSYSRGGAYGYTF. The CDR3 region has the DNA TGTGCCAGCAGTTACTCGAGAGGGGGAGCCTATGGCTACACCTTC.

J is TRBJ2-5 and V is TRBV7-9, with TRBD2 identical over 8 bases. Unmatched junction bases numbered 13, after V lost 5 bases and J lost 5 bases. CDR3 length: 16 residues. In germline, CDR1 is SEHNR, CDR2 FQNEAQ (reference sequence). The CDR3: CASSLGGELDRETQYF. The CDR3 coding sequence is TGTGCCAGCAGCCTCGGGGGGGAGTTGGACCGGGAGACCCAGTACTTC.

The CDR3 DNA reads as TGTGCCAGCAGCTTAGAATTGCGCACCGGGGAGCTGTTTTTT. Translated: CASSLELRTGELFF. This chain uses TRBV7-9 with TRBJ2-2; D ambiguous. The CDR3 runs to 14 residues. In germline, CDR1 is SEHNR, CDR2 FQNEAQ (reference sequence). V shed 1 base and J shed 4 bases, with 7 bases lying between them.